Here is one T cell receptor beta chain with its context. This record comes from a study of technical replicates of blood from a few donors. Sequencing used immunoSEQ multiplex PCR; TCRdb keeps in-frame clones, though not all of them. The table lists 64,000 or so clones, approximately 97% of them singletons. Germline loops: CDR1 ENHRY, CDR2 SYGVKD. Deletions cut 5 bases from V and 0 bases from J, with 10 bases between. The CDR3 extends over 14 amino acids. The chain links TRBV10-3 to TRBJ1-1; D is possibly TRBD1 (5 bases). The sequence derives from a human donor in good health. Source material: T cells isolated from PBMCs. The CDR3 DNA reads as TGTGCCATCAGTCAGGGTGTTATGAACACTGAAGCTTTCTTT. This gives the protein CAISQGVMNTEAFF.